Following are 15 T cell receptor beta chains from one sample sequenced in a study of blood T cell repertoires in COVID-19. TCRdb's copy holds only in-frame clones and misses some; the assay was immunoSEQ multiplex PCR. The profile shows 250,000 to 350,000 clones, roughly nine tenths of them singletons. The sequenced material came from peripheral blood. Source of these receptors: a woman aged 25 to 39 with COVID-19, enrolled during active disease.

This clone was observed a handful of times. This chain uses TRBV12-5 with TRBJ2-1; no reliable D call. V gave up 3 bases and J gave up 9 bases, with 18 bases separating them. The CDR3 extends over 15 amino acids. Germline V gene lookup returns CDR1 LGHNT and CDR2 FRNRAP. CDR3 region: CASGLRSTGSPEQFF. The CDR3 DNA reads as TGTGCTAGTGGTTTAAGGTCAACCGGGTCCCCTGAGCAGTTCTTC. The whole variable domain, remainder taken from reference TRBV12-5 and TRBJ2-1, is DARVTQTPRHKVTEMGQEVTMRCQPILGHNTVFWYRQTMMQGLELLAYFRNRAPLDDSGMPKDRFSAEMPDATLATLKIQPSEPRDSAVYFCASGLRSTGSPEQFFGPGTRLTVL.

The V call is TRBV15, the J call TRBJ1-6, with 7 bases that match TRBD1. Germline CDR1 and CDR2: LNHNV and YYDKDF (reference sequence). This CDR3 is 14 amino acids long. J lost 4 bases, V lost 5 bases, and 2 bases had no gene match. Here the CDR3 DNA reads TGTGCCACCAGCCCGGGACAGTATAATTCACCCCTCCACTTT. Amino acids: CATSPGQYNSPLHF.

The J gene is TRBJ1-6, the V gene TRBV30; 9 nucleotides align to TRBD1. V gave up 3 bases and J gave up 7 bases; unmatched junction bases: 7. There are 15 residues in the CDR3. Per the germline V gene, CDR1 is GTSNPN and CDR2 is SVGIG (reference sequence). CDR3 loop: CAWRGRTGENSPLHF. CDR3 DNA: TGTGCCTGGAGGGGTAGGACAGGGGAAAATTCACCCCTCCACTTT.

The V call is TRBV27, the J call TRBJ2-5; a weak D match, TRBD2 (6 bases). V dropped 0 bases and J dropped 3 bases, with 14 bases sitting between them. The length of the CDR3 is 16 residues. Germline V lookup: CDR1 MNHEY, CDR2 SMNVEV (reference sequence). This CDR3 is CASSLSAGQTKETQYF. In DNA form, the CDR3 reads TGTGCCAGCAGTTTATCGGCGGGGCAAACTAAAGAGACCCAGTACTTC.

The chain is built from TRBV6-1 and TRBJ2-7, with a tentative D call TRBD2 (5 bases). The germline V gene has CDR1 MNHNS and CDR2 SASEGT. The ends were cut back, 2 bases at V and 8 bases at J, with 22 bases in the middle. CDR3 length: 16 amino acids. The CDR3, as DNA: TGTGCCAGCAGTGAATTGCGTGTGGAGGTCCGGTCCAAGCAGTACTTC. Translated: CASSELRVEVRSKQYF.

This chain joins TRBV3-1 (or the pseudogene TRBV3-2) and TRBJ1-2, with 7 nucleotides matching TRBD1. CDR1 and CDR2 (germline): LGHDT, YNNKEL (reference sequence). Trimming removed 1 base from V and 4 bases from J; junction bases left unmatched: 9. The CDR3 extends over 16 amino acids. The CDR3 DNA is TGTGCCAGCAGCCAAGCCTACAGGGGCGGCAGCTATGGCTACACCTTC. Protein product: CASSQAYRGGSYGYTF.

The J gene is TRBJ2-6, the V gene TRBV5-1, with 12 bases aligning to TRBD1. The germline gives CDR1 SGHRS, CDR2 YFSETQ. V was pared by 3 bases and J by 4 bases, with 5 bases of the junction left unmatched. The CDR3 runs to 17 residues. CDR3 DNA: TGCGCCAGCAGCTCGGGACAGGGGGCGCGAGGGGCCAACGTCCTGACTTTC. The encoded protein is CASSSGQGARGANVLTF. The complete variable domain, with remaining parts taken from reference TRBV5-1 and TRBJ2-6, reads KAGVTQTPRYLIKTRGQQVTLSCSPISGHRSVSWYQQTPGQGLQFLFEYFSETQRNKGNFPGRFSGRQFSNSRSEMNVSTLELGDSALYLCASSSGQGARGANVLTFGAGSRLTVL.

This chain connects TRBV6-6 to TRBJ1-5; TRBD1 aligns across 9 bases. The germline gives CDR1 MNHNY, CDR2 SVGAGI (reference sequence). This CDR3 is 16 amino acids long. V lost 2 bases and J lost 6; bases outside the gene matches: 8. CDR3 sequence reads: CASSYVPGQGRQPQHF. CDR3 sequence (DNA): TGTGCCAGCAGTTACGTCCCGGGACAGGGACGTCAGCCCCAGCATTTT.

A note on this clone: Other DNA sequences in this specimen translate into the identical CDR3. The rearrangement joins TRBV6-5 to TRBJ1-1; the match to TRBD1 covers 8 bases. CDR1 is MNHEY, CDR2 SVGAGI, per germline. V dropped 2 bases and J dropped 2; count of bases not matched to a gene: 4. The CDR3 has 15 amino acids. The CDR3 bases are TGTGCCAGCAGTTACGGGACAGGCTTAAACACTGAAGCTTTCTTT. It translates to CASSYGTGLNTEAFF.

The CDR3 is CASSPGLAGEPFNTGELFF. The CDR3 DNA reads TGTGCCAGTAGCCCCGGACTAGCGGGAGAACCTTTTAACACCGGGGAGCTGTTTTTT. V gene TRBV19 combines with J gene TRBJ2-2; TRBD2 aligns across 13 bases. The CDR3 is made up of 19 amino acids. The trim removed 6 bases at V and 2 bases at J, leaving 12 bases unmatched. Germline V CDR1 and CDR2: LNHDA, SQIVND (reference sequence).

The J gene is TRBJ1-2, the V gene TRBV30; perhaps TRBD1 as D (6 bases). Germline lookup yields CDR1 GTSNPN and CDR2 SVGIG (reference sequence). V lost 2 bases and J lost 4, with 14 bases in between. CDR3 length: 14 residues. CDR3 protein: CAWSRRTEGYGYTF. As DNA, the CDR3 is TGTGCCTGGAGTCGTAGGACAGAGGGCTATGGCTACACCTTC.

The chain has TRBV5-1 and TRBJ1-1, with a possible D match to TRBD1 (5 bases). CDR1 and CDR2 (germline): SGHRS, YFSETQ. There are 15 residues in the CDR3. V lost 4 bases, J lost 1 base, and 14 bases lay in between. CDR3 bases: TGCGCCAGCAGCCAAATGGGGGGGAAGAACACTGAAGCTTTCTTT. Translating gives CASSQMGGKNTEAFF.

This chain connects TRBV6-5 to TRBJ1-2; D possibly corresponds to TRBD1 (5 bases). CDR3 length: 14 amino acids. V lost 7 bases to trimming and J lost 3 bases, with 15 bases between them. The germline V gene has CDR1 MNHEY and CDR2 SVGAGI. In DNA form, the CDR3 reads TGTGCCAGCAAGGAGCTGGGGGAGGACTATGGCTACACCTTC. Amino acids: CASKELGEDYGYTF.

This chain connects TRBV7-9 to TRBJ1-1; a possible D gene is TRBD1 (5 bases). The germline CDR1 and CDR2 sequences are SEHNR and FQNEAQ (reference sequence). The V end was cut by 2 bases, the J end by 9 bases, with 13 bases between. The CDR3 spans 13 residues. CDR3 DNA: TGTGCCAGCAGCTTACATTCGGCAGGGAAAGCTTTCTTT. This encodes CASSLHSAGKAFF.

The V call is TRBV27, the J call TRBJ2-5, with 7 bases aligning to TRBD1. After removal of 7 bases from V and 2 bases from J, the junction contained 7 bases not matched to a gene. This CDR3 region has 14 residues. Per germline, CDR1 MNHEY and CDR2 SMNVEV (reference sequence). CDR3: CASTETGAQETQYF. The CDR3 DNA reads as TGTGCCAGCACCGAAACAGGGGCTCAAGAGACCCAGTACTTC.